These T cell receptor beta chains were read from a single sample in a study of cytomegalovirus exposure and HLA in healthy donors. Using immunoSEQ multiplex PCR, the repertoire was profiled, and TCRdb retains in-frame clones only, with some absent. The repertoire has about 190,000 clones, 70% to 90% of them found once; the top ten carry approximately 1.7%. Sequences were obtained from PBMCs. Every receptor here comes from a woman in her late teens or twenties in good health and CMV-seronegative. CDR3s include the opening cysteine and the closing phenylalanine or tryptophan. A D gene is named only where the DNA matches it firmly. Size is stated for part of the rows, as once, few or many counts, or as a class when the clone is expanded.

D gene: TRBD2; V gene: TRBV4-1; J gene: TRBJ2-1; clone size: .; CDR3 protein: CASSQGASGTLQGYNEQFF; CDR3 DNA: TGCGCCAGCAGCCAGGGGGCTAGCGGGACTCTCCAGGGTTACAATGAGCAGTTCTTC
D gene: TRBD2; V gene: TRBV5-1; J gene: TRBJ2-1; clone size: .; CDR3 protein: CASSFSGRGNEQFF; CDR3 DNA: TGCGCCAGCAGCTTTAGCGGGAGAGGTAATGAGCAGTTCTTC
D gene: .; V gene: TRBV2; J gene: TRBJ1-5; clone size: .; CDR3 protein: CASSEGASQHF; CDR3 DNA: TGTGCCAGCAGTGAGGGAGCGTCCCAGCATTTT
D gene: TRBD1; V gene: TRBV9; J gene: TRBJ1-2; clone size: .; CDR3 protein: CASSVSSGQGGYGYTF; CDR3 DNA: TGTGCCAGCAGCGTATCCTCGGGACAGGGAGGCTATGGCTACACCTTC
D gene: .; V gene: TRBV19; J gene: TRBJ2-5; clone size: .; CDR3 protein: CASSIGVRRATRQETQYF; CDR3 DNA: TGTGCCAGTAGTATCGGGGTACGGAGAGCTACACGCCAAGAGACCCAGTACTTC
D gene: .; V gene: TRBV10-3; J gene: TRBJ1-2; clone size: .; CDR3 protein: CAISELDSYGYTF; CDR3 DNA: TGTGCCATCAGTGAATTGGACAGTTATGGCTACACCTTC
D gene: .; V gene: TRBV28; J gene: TRBJ2-7; clone size: once; CDR3 protein: CASSPQEGATLLYEQYF; CDR3 DNA: TGTGCCAGCAGTCCCCAGGAGGGGGCTACTCTACTCTACGAGCAGTACTTC
D gene: .; V gene: TRBV7-2; J gene: TRBJ2-7; clone size: .; CDR3 protein: CASSNHSWSAGDEQYF; CDR3 DNA: TGTGCCAGCAGCAATCACTCTTGGTCAGCGGGCGACGAGCAGTACTTC
D gene: TRBD2; V gene: TRBV5-6; J gene: TRBJ2-3; clone size: .; CDR3 protein: CASTEIGASGGTTDTQYF; CDR3 DNA: TGTGCCAGCACCGAAATCGGGGCTAGCGGGGGGACCACAGATACGCAGTATTTT
D gene: .; V gene: TRBV6-6; J gene: TRBJ1-5; clone size: .; CDR3 protein: CASVGRGYQPQHF; CDR3 DNA: TGTGCCAGCGTGGGGAGGGGGTATCAGCCCCAGCATTTT
D gene: TRBD1; V gene: TRBV11-3; J gene: TRBJ2-2; clone size: .; CDR3 protein: CASSLQGGPGELFF; CDR3 DNA: TGTGCCAGCAGCTTACAAGGGGGCCCCGGGGAGCTGTTTTTT
D gene: .; V gene: TRBV11-3; J gene: TRBJ2-2; clone size: .; CDR3 protein: CASSREGNTGELFF; CDR3 DNA: TGTGCCAGCAGCAGAGAGGGGAACACCGGGGAGCTGTTTTTT
D gene: .; V gene: TRBV11-2; J gene: TRBJ1-1; clone size: .; CDR3 protein: CASRPVGDTEAFF; CDR3 DNA: TGTGCCAGCAGACCAGTAGGGGACACTGAAGCTTTCTTT
D gene: .; V gene: TRBV7-2; J gene: TRBJ2-7; clone size: .; CDR3 protein: CASSLGRGSTYEQYF; CDR3 DNA: TGTGCCAGCAGCTTAGGGAGGGGTTCAACCTACGAGCAGTACTTC
D gene: .; V gene: TRBV5-1; J gene: TRBJ2-7; clone size: .; CDR3 protein: CASSLSAGGTYEQYF; CDR3 DNA: TGCGCCAGCAGCTTGTCGGCAGGGGGGACCTACGAGCAGTACTTC
D gene: TRBD1; V gene: TRBV28; J gene: TRBJ1-4; clone size: .; CDR3 protein: CASTSGTQGVRKLFF; CDR3 DNA: TGTGCCAGCACCTCCGGGACTCAGGGGGTGAGGAAACTGTTTTTT
D gene: TRBD1; V gene: TRBV5-1; J gene: TRBJ1-6; clone size: .; CDR3 protein: CASRETGDNSPLHF; CDR3 DNA: TGCGCCAGCAGAGAGACAGGGGATAATTCACCCCTCCACTTT
D gene: .; V gene: TRBV10-1; J gene: TRBJ2-7; clone size: .; CDR3 protein: CARDGQISYEQYF; CDR3 DNA: TGCGCCAGAGATGGACAGATTTCCTACGAGCAGTACTTC
D gene: .; V gene: TRBV6-1; J gene: TRBJ2-7; clone size: once; CDR3 protein: CASSTGSLDEQYF; CDR3 DNA: TGTGCCAGCAGCACCGGGAGTCTGGACGAGCAGTACTTC
D gene: TRBD1; V gene: TRBV4-3; J gene: TRBJ2-3; clone size: once; CDR3 protein: CASSQGTGASGTDTQYF; CDR3 DNA: TGCGCCAGCAGCCAAGGGACAGGGGCGTCGGGCACAGATACGCAGTATTTT
D gene: TRBD1; V gene: TRBV6-4; J gene: TRBJ1-1; clone size: .; CDR3 protein: CASSETGGATEAFF; CDR3 DNA: TGTGCCAGCAGTGAGACAGGGGGGGCCACTGAAGCTTTCTTT
D gene: .; V gene: TRBV6-5; J gene: TRBJ2-1; clone size: .; CDR3 protein: CASPLGGAYNEQFF; CDR3 DNA: TGTGCCAGCCCCCTTGGGGGGGCTTACAATGAGCAGTTCTTC
D gene: .; V gene: TRBV6-1; J gene: TRBJ2-7; clone size: once; CDR3 protein: CASKTGSAYEQYF; CDR3 DNA: TGTGCCAGCAAGACCGGGAGTGCTTACGAGCAGTACTTC
D gene: .; V gene: TRBV14; J gene: TRBJ1-2; clone size: .; CDR3 protein: CASEGGVGYGYTF; CDR3 DNA: TGTGCCAGCGAAGGGGGGGTCGGCTATGGCTACACCTTC
D gene: .; V gene: TRBV2; J gene: TRBJ1-1; clone size: few; CDR3 protein: CASRPPGGTEAFF; CDR3 DNA: TGTGCCAGCAGGCCCCCCGGGGGCACTGAAGCTTTCTTT
D gene: TRBD2; V gene: TRBV19; J gene: TRBJ2-1; clone size: .; CDR3 protein: CASSFIAGEINEQFF; CDR3 DNA: TGTGCCAGTAGTTTCATAGCGGGGGAAATAAATGAGCAGTTCTTC
D gene: .; V gene: TRBV19; J gene: TRBJ1-4; clone size: .; CDR3 protein: CASSRRQMPNEKLFF; CDR3 DNA: TGTGCCAGTAGTAGAAGACAGATGCCTAATGAAAAACTGTTTTTT
D gene: TRBD1; V gene: TRBV7-9; J gene: TRBJ2-7; clone size: .; CDR3 protein: CASSLPRDRGYEQYF; CDR3 DNA: TGTGCCAGCAGCCTACCCCGCGACAGGGGGTACGAGCAGTACTTC
D gene: TRBD2; V gene: TRBV18; J gene: TRBJ2-5; clone size: .; CDR3 protein: CASSPRATSAETQYF; CDR3 DNA: TGTGCCAGCTCACCACGGGCTACTAGCGCGGAGACCCAGTACTTC
D gene: TRBD2; V gene: TRBV7-2; J gene: TRBJ2-1; clone size: .; CDR3 protein: CASSASREASNEQFF; CDR3 DNA: TGTGCCAGCAGCGCCAGCCGGGAGGCCTCCAATGAGCAGTTCTTC
D gene: .; V gene: TRBV5-1; J gene: TRBJ1-2; clone size: once; CDR3 protein: CASSLAAGANYGYTF; CDR3 DNA: TGCGCCAGCAGCTTGGCCGCGGGGGCTAACTATGGCTACACCTTC
D gene: TRBD1; V gene: TRBV7-2; J gene: TRBJ2-7; clone size: .; CDR3 protein: CASSPGTGGEQYF; CDR3 DNA: TGTGCCAGCAGCCCTGGGACAGGTGGCGAGCAGTACTTC
D gene: TRBD2; V gene: TRBV9; J gene: TRBJ2-1; clone size: .; CDR3 protein: CASSVKAGGSYNEQFF; CDR3 DNA: TGTGCCAGCAGCGTTAAAGCGGGAGGTTCCTACAATGAGCAGTTCTTC
D gene: TRBD1; V gene: TRBV6-5; J gene: TRBJ1-1; clone size: .; CDR3 protein: CASSFRDRGFAEAFF; CDR3 DNA: TGTGCCAGCAGTTTCCGGGACAGGGGTTTCGCTGAAGCTTTCTTT
D gene: .; V gene: TRBV5-1; J gene: TRBJ2-3; clone size: .; CDR3 protein: CASSFSRSTDTQYF; CDR3 DNA: TGCGCCAGCAGCTTCTCCAGGAGCACAGATACGCAGTATTTT
D gene: .; V gene: TRBV4-1; J gene: TRBJ1-5; clone size: .; CDR3 protein: CASSRAGNNQPQHF; CDR3 DNA: TGCGCCAGCAGCCGGGCGGGGAACAATCAGCCCCAGCATTTT
D gene: .; V gene: TRBV2; J gene: TRBJ1-4; clone size: .; CDR3 protein: CASSELAGGDEKLFF; CDR3 DNA: TGTGCCAGCAGTGAATTGGCAGGCGGGGATGAAAAACTGTTTTTT
D gene: TRBD2; V gene: TRBV5-4; J gene: TRBJ2-3; clone size: .; CDR3 protein: CASSLGGLAGTDTQYF; CDR3 DNA: TGTGCCAGCAGTCTCGGAGGTCTAGCGGGTACAGATACGCAGTATTTT
D gene: TRBD1; V gene: TRBV7-2; J gene: TRBJ1-1; clone size: .; CDR3 protein: CASSNSCPPGQLNTEAFF; CDR3 DNA: TGTGCCAGCAGCAACTCGTGTCCACCGGGACAGCTGAACACTGAAGCTTTCTTT
D gene: .; V gene: TRBV9; J gene: TRBJ1-1; clone size: .; CDR3 protein: CASSVFAPPGPQAGTEAFF; CDR3 DNA: TGTGCCAGCAGCGTCTTTGCGCCCCCGGGCCCCCAGGCGGGCACTGAAGCTTTCTTT
D gene: TRBD2; V gene: TRBV6-6; J gene: TRBJ2-7; clone size: .; CDR3 protein: CASRGGLAGGSLEQYF; CDR3 DNA: TGTGCCAGCAGGGGCGGACTAGCGGGAGGTTCGCTCGAGCAGTACTTC
D gene: .; V gene: TRBV6-1; J gene: TRBJ1-1; clone size: .; CDR3 protein: CASSGPGGAFF; CDR3 DNA: TGTGCCAGCAGTGGTCCGGGGGGTGCTTTCTTT
D gene: .; V gene: TRBV28; J gene: TRBJ1-2; clone size: .; CDR3 protein: CASSPLGRPGGYTF; CDR3 DNA: TGTGCCAGCAGTCCCCTCGGGAGGCCCGGTGGCTACACCTTC
D gene: TRBD2; V gene: TRBV10-3; J gene: TRBJ2-7; clone size: .; CDR3 protein: CAISEAREDEQYF; CDR3 DNA: TGTGCCATCAGTGAAGCCCGGGAGGACGAGCAGTACTTC
D gene: .; V gene: TRBV2; J gene: TRBJ1-2; clone size: .; CDR3 protein: CASSALPGGYTF; CDR3 DNA: TGTGCCAGTTCGGCCCTCCCGGGGGGCTACACCTTC
D gene: .; V gene: TRBV6-4; J gene: TRBJ2-1; clone size: .; CDR3 protein: CASSDSSSGATNYNEQFF; CDR3 DNA: TGTGCCAGCAGTGACTCGAGTTCTGGAGCGACGAATTACAATGAGCAGTTCTTC
D gene: .; V gene: TRBV10-3; J gene: TRBJ1-2; clone size: .; CDR3 protein: CAITDRTAGGYAF; CDR3 DNA: TGTGCCATCACCGACCGTACCGCTGGGGGCTACGCCTTC
D gene: TRBD2; V gene: TRBV9; J gene: TRBJ2-1; clone size: .; CDR3 protein: CASSEALAGSYNEQFF; CDR3 DNA: TGTGCCAGCAGCGAGGCCTTAGCGGGCTCCTACAATGAGCAGTTCTTC
D gene: TRBD1; V gene: TRBV7-9; J gene: TRBJ1-2; clone size: .; CDR3 protein: CASSSTGDYGYTF; CDR3 DNA: TGTGCCAGCAGCTCTACAGGGGACTATGGCTACACCTTC
D gene: .; V gene: TRBV6-4; J gene: TRBJ2-1; clone size: few; CDR3 protein: CASSEGQYNEQFF; CDR3 DNA: TGTGCCAGCAGTGAGGGGCAATACAATGAGCAGTTCTTC
D gene: .; V gene: TRBV5-6; J gene: TRBJ1-4; clone size: .; CDR3 protein: CASSLAGLGEKLFF; CDR3 DNA: TGTGCCAGCAGCTTGGCGGGTCTTGGGGAAAAACTGTTTTTT
D gene: TRBD1; V gene: TRBV7-7; J gene: TRBJ1-5; clone size: .; CDR3 protein: CARGTGGFGNQPQHF; CDR3 DNA: TGTGCTAGAGGGACAGGTGGTTTTGGCAATCAGCCCCAGCATTTT
D gene: TRBD1; V gene: TRBV4-1; J gene: TRBJ1-1; clone size: .; CDR3 protein: CASSQERDRGRWGMNTEAFF; CDR3 DNA: TGCGCCAGCAGCCAAGAAAGGGACAGGGGGCGGTGGGGCATGAACACTGAAGCTTTCTTT
D gene: TRBD1; V gene: TRBV18; J gene: TRBJ1-5; clone size: .; CDR3 protein: CASSPGQGIDQPQHF; CDR3 DNA: TGTGCCAGCTCACCAGGACAGGGTATCGATCAGCCCCAGCATTTT
D gene: TRBD2; V gene: TRBV13; J gene: TRBJ2-7; clone size: .; CDR3 protein: CASSFGGSSYEQYF; CDR3 DNA: TGTGCCAGCAGCTTCGGCGGGAGCTCCTACGAGCAGTACTTC
D gene: TRBD1; V gene: TRBV25-1; J gene: TRBJ2-3; clone size: .; CDR3 protein: CASSDRTGVDTQYF; CDR3 DNA: TGTGCCAGCAGTGACCGGACAGGGGTAGATACGCAGTATTTT
D gene: TRBD2; V gene: TRBV12-5; J gene: TRBJ2-1; clone size: .; CDR3 protein: CASGFGGEQFF; CDR3 DNA: TGTGCTAGTGGTTTCGGGGGGGAGCAGTTCTTC
D gene: TRBD1; V gene: TRBV30; J gene: TRBJ2-5; clone size: .; CDR3 protein: CACDRGYQETQYF; CDR3 DNA: TGTGCCTGCGACAGGGGGTACCAAGAGACCCAGTACTTC
D gene: .; V gene: TRBV18; J gene: TRBJ2-5; clone size: .; CDR3 protein: CASSRTRDQETQYF; CDR3 DNA: TGTGCCAGCTCACGCACCAGGGACCAAGAGACCCAGTACTTC